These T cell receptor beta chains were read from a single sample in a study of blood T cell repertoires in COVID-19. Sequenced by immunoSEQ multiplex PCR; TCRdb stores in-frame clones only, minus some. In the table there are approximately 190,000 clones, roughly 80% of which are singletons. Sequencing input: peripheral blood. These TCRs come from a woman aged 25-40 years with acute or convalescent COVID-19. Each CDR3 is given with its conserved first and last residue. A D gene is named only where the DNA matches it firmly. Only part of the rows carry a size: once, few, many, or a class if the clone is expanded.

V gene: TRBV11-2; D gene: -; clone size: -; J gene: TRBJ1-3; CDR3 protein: CASSLWLGAAGNTIYF; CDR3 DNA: TGTGCCAGCAGCTTATGGTTGGGGGCGGCTGGAAACACCATATATTTT
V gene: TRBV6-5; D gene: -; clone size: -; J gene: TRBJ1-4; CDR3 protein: CASRGSRGLEEKLFF; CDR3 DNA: TGTGCCAGCAGAGGATCACGGGGGTTAGAGGAAAAACTGTTTTTT
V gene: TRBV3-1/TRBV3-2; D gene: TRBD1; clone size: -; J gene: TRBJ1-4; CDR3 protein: CASHRGQGGKLFF; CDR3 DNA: TGTGCCAGCCATAGGGGACAGGGTGGAAAACTGTTTTTT
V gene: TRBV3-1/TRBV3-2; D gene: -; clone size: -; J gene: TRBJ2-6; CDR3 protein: CASSQVFGQGSSGANVLTF; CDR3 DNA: TGTGCCAGCAGCCAAGTCTTTGGGCAGGGATCATCTGGGGCCAACGTCCTGACTTTC
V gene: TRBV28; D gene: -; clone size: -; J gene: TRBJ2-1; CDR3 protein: CASSLRYNEQFF; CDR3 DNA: TGTGCCAGCAGTTTGCGGTACAATGAGCAGTTCTTC
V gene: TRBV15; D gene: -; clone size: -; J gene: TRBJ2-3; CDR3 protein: CATSRDRDSTDTQYF; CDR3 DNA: TGTGCCACCAGCAGAGACAGGGATAGCACAGATACGCAGTATTTT
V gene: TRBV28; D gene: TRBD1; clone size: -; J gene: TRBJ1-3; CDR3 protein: CASKGWDSSGNTIYF; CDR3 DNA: TGTGCCAGCAAAGGCTGGGACAGCTCTGGAAACACCATATATTTT
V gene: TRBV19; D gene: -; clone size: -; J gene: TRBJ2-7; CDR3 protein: CASPYEQYF; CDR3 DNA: TGTGCCAGCCCATACGAGCAGTACTTC
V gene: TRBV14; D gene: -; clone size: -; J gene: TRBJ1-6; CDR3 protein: CASSQQTGSPLHF; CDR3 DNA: TGTGCCAGCAGCCAACAGACAGGTTCTCCCCTCCACTTT
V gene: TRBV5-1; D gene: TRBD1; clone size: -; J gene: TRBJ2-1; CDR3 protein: CASSLHRDRSYNEQFF; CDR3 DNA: TGCGCCAGCAGCCTACACCGGGACAGGTCCTACAATGAGCAGTTCTTC
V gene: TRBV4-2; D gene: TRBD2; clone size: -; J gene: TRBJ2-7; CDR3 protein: CASSGTSSSYEQYF; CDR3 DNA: TGTGCCAGCAGTGGGACTAGCAGTTCCTACGAGCAGTACTTC
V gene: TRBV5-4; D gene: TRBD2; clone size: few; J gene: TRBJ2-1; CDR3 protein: CASSYGTSRGDEQFF; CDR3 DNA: TGTGCCAGCAGCTATGGGACTAGTCGGGGCGATGAGCAGTTCTTC
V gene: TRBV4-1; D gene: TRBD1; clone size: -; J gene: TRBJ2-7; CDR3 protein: CASSQEGQGYEQYF; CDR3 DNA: TGCGCCAGCAGCCAAGAAGGACAGGGCTACGAGCAGTACTTC
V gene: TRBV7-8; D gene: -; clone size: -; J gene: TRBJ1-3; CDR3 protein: CASSPGSVNTIYF; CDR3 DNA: TGTGCCAGCAGCCCCGGTAGCGTGAACACCATATATTTT
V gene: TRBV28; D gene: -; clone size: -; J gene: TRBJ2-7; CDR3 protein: CASSFPDSSYEQYF; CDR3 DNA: TGTGCCAGCAGTTTCCCGGACAGCTCCTACGAGCAGTACTTC
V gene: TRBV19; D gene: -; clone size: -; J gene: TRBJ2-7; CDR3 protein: CASSPLTGRSEQYF; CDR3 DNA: TGTGCCAGTAGTCCATTGACAGGGAGGTCCGAGCAGTACTTC
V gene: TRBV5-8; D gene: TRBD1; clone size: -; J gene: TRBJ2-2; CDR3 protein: CASSLGTGGTGELFF; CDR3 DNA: TGTGCCAGCAGCTTGGGTACAGGGGGCACCGGGGAGCTGTTTTTT
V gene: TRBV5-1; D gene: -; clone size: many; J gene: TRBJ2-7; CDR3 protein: CASSLEAHEQYF; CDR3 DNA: TGCGCCAGCAGCTTGGAAGCCCACGAGCAGTACTTC
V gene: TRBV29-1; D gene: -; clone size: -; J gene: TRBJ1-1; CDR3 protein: CSVGGGAEYTEAFF; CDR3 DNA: TGCAGCGTTGGCGGGGGGGCTGAGTACACTGAAGCTTTCTTT
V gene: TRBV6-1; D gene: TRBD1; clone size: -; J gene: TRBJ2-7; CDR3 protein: CASSEEGTEYEQYF; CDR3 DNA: TGTGCCAGCAGTGAAGAAGGGACAGAGTACGAGCAGTACTTC
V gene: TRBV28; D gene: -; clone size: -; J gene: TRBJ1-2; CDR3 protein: CASSFSKNYGYTF; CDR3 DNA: TGTGCCAGCAGTTTTTCCAAAAACTATGGCTACACCTTC
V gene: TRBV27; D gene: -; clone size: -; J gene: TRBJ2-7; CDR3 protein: CASRFRGAYEQYF; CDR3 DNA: TGTGCCAGCAGGTTCAGGGGCGCCTACGAGCAGTACTTC
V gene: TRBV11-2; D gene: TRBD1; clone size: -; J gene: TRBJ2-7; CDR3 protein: CASSTGQGGEQYF; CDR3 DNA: TGTGCCAGCAGCACGGGACAGGGTGGTGAGCAGTACTTC
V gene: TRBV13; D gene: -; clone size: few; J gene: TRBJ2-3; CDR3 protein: CASSLEGQLSTDTQYF; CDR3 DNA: TGTGCCAGCAGCTTAGAGGGACAACTAAGCACAGATACGCAGTATTTT
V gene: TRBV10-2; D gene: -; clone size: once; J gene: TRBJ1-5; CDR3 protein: CASSPVGGSQPQHF; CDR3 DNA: TGCGCCAGCAGCCCCGTGGGGGGGAGTCAGCCCCAGCATTTT
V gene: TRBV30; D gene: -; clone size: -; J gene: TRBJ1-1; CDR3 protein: CAWSVRQLRTEAFF; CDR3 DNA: TGTGCCTGGAGTGTACGACAGCTGAGGACTGAAGCTTTCTTT
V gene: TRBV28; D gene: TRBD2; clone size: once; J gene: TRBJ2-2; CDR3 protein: CASRPIRLAGTGELFF; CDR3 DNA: TGTGCCAGCAGGCCTATACGACTAGCGGGGACCGGGGAGCTGTTTTTT
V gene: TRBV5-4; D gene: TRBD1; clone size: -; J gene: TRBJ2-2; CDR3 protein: CASSFPDRGTGELFF; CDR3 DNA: TGTGCCAGCAGCTTCCCCGACAGGGGCACCGGGGAGCTGTTTTTT
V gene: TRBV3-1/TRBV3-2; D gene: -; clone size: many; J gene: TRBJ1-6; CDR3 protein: CASSHEGGNSPLHF; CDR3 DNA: TGTGCCAGCAGCCATGAGGGCGGAAATTCACCCCTCCACTTT
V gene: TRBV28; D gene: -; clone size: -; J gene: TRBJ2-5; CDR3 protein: CASSYQVPETQYF; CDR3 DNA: TGTGCCAGCAGTTATCAGGTCCCAGAGACCCAGTACTTC
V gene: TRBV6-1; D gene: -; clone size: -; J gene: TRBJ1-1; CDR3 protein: CASSEARANTEAFF; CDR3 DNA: TGTGCCAGCAGTGAAGCCAGGGCCAACACTGAAGCTTTCTTT
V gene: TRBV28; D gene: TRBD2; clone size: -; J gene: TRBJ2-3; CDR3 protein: CASRASGRAGDTQYF; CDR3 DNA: TGTGCCAGCAGGGCTAGCGGGAGGGCCGGGGATACGCAGTATTTT
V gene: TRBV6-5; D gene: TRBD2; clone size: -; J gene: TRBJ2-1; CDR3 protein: CASSYFSGRNEQFF; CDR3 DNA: TGTGCCAGCAGTTACTTTAGCGGGAGGAATGAGCAGTTCTTC
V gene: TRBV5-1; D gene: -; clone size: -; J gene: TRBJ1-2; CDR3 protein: CASNTGGLPFGYTF; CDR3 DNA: TGCGCCAGCAACACCGGGGGTCTTCCTTTCGGCTACACCTTC
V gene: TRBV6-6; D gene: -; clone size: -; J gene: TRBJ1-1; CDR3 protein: CASSRDSKTQGTEAFF; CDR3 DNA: TGTGCCAGCAGTAGGGACTCGAAGACTCAAGGCACTGAAGCTTTCTTT
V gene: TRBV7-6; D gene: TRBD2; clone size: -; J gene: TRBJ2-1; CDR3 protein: CASSLMGLGAEQFF; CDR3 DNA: TGTGCCAGCAGCTTAATGGGACTAGGGGCTGAGCAGTTCTTC
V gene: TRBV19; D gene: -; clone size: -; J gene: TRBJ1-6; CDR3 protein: CASTPAVTIISPLHF; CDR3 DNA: TGTGCCAGTACCCCCGCGGTCACAATTATTTCACCCCTCCACTTT
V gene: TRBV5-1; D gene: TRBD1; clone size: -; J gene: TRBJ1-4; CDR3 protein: CASSWGPGGTNEKLFF; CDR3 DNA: TGCGCCAGCAGCTGGGGACCAGGGGGAACTAATGAAAAACTGTTTTTT
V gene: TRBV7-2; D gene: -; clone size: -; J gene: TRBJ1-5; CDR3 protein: CASSLKVGVGGLVGQPQHF; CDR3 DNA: TGTGCCAGCAGCTTAAAAGTCGGTGTGGGGGGTTTGGTCGGGCAGCCCCAGCATTTT
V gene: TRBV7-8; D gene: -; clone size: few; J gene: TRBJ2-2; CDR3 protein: CASSLIVSGELFF; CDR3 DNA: TGTGCCAGCAGCTTAATAGTGTCCGGGGAGCTGTTTTTT
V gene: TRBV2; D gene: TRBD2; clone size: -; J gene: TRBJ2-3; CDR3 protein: CASRGLVWTDTQYF; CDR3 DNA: TGTGCCAGCAGGGGACTAGTTTGGACAGATACGCAGTATTTT
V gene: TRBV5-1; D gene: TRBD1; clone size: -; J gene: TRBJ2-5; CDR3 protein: CASSPTVTGKGETQYF; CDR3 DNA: TGCGCCAGCAGCCCAACCGTGACAGGGAAGGGAGAGACCCAGTACTTC
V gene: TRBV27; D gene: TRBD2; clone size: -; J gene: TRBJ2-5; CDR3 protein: CASSLGGGVLQETQYF; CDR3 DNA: TGTGCCAGCAGTTTGGGGGGAGGGGTCCTCCAAGAGACCCAGTACTTC
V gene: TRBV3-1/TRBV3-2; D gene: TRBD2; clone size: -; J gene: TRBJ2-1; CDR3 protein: CASSQEGTSGGVEQFF; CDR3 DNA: TGTGCCAGCAGCCAAGAAGGAACTAGCGGAGGGGTTGAGCAGTTCTTC
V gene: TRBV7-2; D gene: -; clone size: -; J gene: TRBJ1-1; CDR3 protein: CASSLEGVSRGTEAFF; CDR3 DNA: TGTGCCAGCAGCTTAGAGGGGGTCTCCAGGGGCACTGAAGCTTTCTTT
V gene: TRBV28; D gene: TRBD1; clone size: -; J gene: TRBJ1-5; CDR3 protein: CASSRLTGGIAGDQPQHF; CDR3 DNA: TGTGCCAGCAGTCGACTAACAGGGGGTATAGCGGGGGATCAGCCCCAGCATTTT
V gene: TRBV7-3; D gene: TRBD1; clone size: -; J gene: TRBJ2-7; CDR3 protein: CASSPTGIHEQYF; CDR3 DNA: TGTGCCAGCAGCCCGACAGGGATCCACGAGCAGTACTTC
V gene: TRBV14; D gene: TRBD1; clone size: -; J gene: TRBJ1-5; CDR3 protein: CASSQGIQGNQPQHF; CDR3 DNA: TGTGCCAGCAGCCAAGGAATACAGGGGAATCAGCCCCAGCATTTT
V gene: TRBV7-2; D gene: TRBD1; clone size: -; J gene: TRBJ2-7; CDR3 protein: CASSLVVGGGYEQYF; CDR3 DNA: TGTGCCAGCAGCTTAGTCGTAGGGGGCGGCTACGAGCAGTACTTC
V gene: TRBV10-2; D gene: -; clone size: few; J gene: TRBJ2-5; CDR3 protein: CASSAGMPSQETQYF; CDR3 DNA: TGCGCCAGCAGTGCCGGGATGCCGTCCCAAGAGACCCAGTACTTC
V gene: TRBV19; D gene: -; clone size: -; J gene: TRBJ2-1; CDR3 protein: CASSTGGLYNEQFF; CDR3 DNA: TGTGCCAGTAGCACCGGCGGACTTTACAATGAGCAGTTCTTC
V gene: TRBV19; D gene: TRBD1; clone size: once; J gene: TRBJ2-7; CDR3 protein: CASSKGQVEYEQYF; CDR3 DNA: TGTGCCAGTAGTAAGGGACAGGTGGAATACGAGCAGTACTTC